This passage covers 10 T cell receptor beta chains from one sample sequenced in a study of T cell responses to AZD1222 COVID-19 vaccine. Data came from immunoSEQ multiplex PCR; TCRdb stores just in-frame clones and leaves some out. Of some 120,000 clones in the sample, approximately 92% are singletons; the top ten hold 0.9% to 1.2%. Sample: peripheral blood, taken on day 0 of AZD1222 vaccination. These receptors all come from an adult in good health.

The chain combines TRBV29-1 with TRBJ2-3, with 7 bases matching TRBD1. Unmatched junction bases numbered 2, after V lost 0 bases and J lost 5 bases. There are 13 residues in the CDR3. Germline V CDR1 and CDR2: SQVTM, ANQGSEA. CDR3 nucleotide sequence: TGCAGCGTTGAAGATCAGGGGGTAGATACGCAGTATTTT. Residues: CSVEDQGVDTQYF.

The chain is built from TRBV5-1 and TRBJ1-4; D is undetermined. CDR3 length equals 14 residues. The germline CDR1 and CDR2 sequences are SGHRS and YFSETQ. Trimming stripped 4 bases from V and 8 bases from J, with 15 bases between. DNA of the CDR3: TGCGCCAGCAGCCCTGGTGGGTTGCGGGAAAAACTGTTTTTT. Amino acid sequence: CASSPGGLREKLFF.

This clone has a single count. The chain employs TRBV28 and TRBJ2-7; D unresolved. V was cut by 5 bases and J by 1 base, with 3 bases left in between. The germline V gene encodes CDR1 MDHEN and CDR2 SYDVKM. This CDR3 has 11 amino acids. The CDR3 region is CASSRSYEQYF. The CDR3 DNA reads as TGTGCCAGCAGTCGATCCTACGAGCAGTACTTC.

The table lists this clone with a count of one. The chain employs TRBV5-1 and TRBJ1-1; TRBD1 might be the D (6 bases). The V gene lost 0 bases and the J gene lost 0 bases, with 9 bases spanning the gap. Germline-derived CDR1 and CDR2 are SGHRS and YFSETQ. The CDR3 extends over 15 amino acids. CDR3 bases: TGCGCCAGCAGCTTGGTTACAGGGCTGAACACTGAAGCTTTCTTT. Translating it yields CASSLVTGLNTEAFF.

This chain's CDR3 is CASSPRPPPSSGANVLTF. The CDR3 nucleotides read TGTGCCAGCTCACCACGGCCCCCCCCGAGCTCTGGGGCCAACGTCCTGACTTTC. The chain joins TRBV18 to TRBJ2-6, with unresolved D. The CDR3 runs 18 residues. Deletions cut 1 base from V and 0 bases from J, with 13 bases between. The germline CDR1 and CDR2 sequences are KGHSH and LQKENI.

The chain carries TRBV21-1 and TRBJ2-5; the D segment call TRBD2 is taken from the table without a DNA check. TRBV21-1 is an annotated pseudogene. This CDR3 has 15 residues. The CDR3 region has the DNA TGTGCCAGCAGCAAAGGACGGGGGTACCAAGAGACCCAGTACTTC. Residues: CASSKGRGYQETQYF.

The rearrangement uses TRBV19 and TRBJ1-5; D is perhaps TRBD1 (5 bases). Germline lookup yields CDR1 LNHDA and CDR2 SQIVND (reference sequence). This CDR3 has 15 residues. V shed 0 bases and J shed 9 bases, with 15 bases lying between them. The CDR3 reads CASSIDRQGWAPQHF. CDR3 DNA: TGTGCCAGTAGTATAGATCGTCAGGGCTGGGCGCCCCAGCATTTT. Drawing the rest from reference TRBV19 and TRBJ1-5, the complete variable domain is DGGITQSPKYLFRKEGQNVTLSCEQNLNHDAMYWYRQDPGQGLRLIYYSQIVNDFQKGDIAEGYSVSREKKESFPLTVTSAQKNPTAFYLCASSIDRQGWAPQHFGDGTRLSIL.

This rearrangement joins TRBV29-1 to TRBJ2-5, with 10 nucleotides matching TRBD1. Germline values: CDR1 SQVTM, CDR2 ANQGSEA. The CDR3 totals 15 residues. Losses at the gene ends were 0 bases for V and 5 bases for J; bases not matched to a gene: 6. The CDR3, as DNA: TGCAGCGTTGAAGAGTTGACAGGGGGCAGGGAGACCCAGTACTTC. This sequence encodes CSVEELTGGRETQYF. The whole variable domain, remainder taken from reference TRBV29-1 and TRBJ2-5, is SAVISQKPSRDICQRGTSLTIQCQVDSQVTMMFWYRQQPGQSLTLIATANQGSEATYESGFVIDKFPISRPNLTFSTLTVSNMSPEDSSIYLCSVEELTGGRETQYFGPGTRLLVL.

V and J are TRBV28 and TRBJ2-1; 9 positions agree with TRBD2. Germline CDR1 reads MDHEN; CDR2 reads SYDVKM. V was pared by 3 bases and J by 5 bases, with 8 bases of the junction left unmatched. This CDR3 comprises 16 residues. The CDR3 spells CASSLASGRMDNEQFF. In DNA form, the CDR3 reads TGTGCCAGCAGTTTGGCGAGCGGGAGGATGGACAATGAGCAGTTCTTC.

This sequence joins TRBV6-5 and TRBJ1-2, with 12 bases lining up with TRBD1. Trimming cost V 0 bases and J 6 bases; bases outside gene matches: 5. The CDR3 length is 16 residues. Germline CDR1 is MNHEY and CDR2 is SVGAGI. Here the CDR3 reads CASSYSGTGGANGYTF. In nucleotides, the CDR3 is TGTGCCAGCAGTTACTCCGGGACAGGGGGCGCGAATGGCTACACCTTC.